The source of this T cell receptor beta chain is a study of OX40 agonist ivuxolimab in advanced cancers. Overall study context: Ivuxolimab, an antibody that agonizes OX40 (CD134), was administered to the patients. Findings and limits, study-wide: At doses 0.1 to 3.0 mg/kg, CD4+ and CD8+ clones expanded. Mean expanded clone counts were higher in CD8+ than CD4+ T cells.

Trimming shortened V by 8 bases and J by 9 bases, and 9 bases separated the two germline ends. The CDR3 is 10 residues long. CDR1 and CDR2 (germline): LNHDA, SQIVND (reference sequence). TCRdb keeps only in-frame clones here, not all; method: immunoSEQ multiplex PCR. This sample has 35,000 to 40,000 clones, with approximately 78% found just once. Remarks on this clone: Its antigen is still unknown.

This sample comprised CD4+ or CD8+ T cells sorted from blood, obtained in a trial of the OX40 agonist ivuxolimab. The V call is TRBV19, the J call TRBJ2-3; D is unresolved. This receptor was identified in an adult with an advanced solid tumor such as melanoma, head and neck, liver or kidney cancer. The CDR3 region has the DNA TGTGCCAGTTCGGATGGCACGCAGTATTTT. Residues: CASSDGTQYF.